A single sample is the source of the 8 T cell receptor beta chains below, sequenced in a study of metastatic and nonmetastatic thyroid tumors. MiXCR reprocessed the PCR reads for TCRdb. The profile shows about 40,000 clones, 10% to 12% of them singletons. The entire patient cohort was treatment-naive prior to thyroid surgery. Sequenced input: blood. These receptors originate from a female donor with papillary thyroid cancer or a benign thyroid nodule (not recorded which). Some clones in this sample may be carry-over from other donors' samples.

In this sample, this clone turned up many times. This may be a read error, as it is one base from a much larger clone. The CDR3 ends on some other residue instead of the conserved phenylalanine or tryptophan, so this is likely a read error. J is TRBJ2-7 and V is TRBV4-1; TRBD2 might be the D (6 bases). Trimming removed 0 bases at V and 6 bases at J, with 12 bases between. CDR1 is MGHRA and CDR2 is YSYEKL in the germline V gene. The CDR3 has 14 residues. For the CDR3, the DNA is TGCGCCAGCAGCCAAGATAGCAGGAGGGGCGAGCAGTACCTC. Translated, it gives CASSQDSRRGEQYL.

This clone was detected ten times or more. This rearrangement joins TRBV24-1 to TRBJ2-3; no clear D gene. The V and J ends lost 7 bases and 2 bases respectively, with 9 bases between them. The CDR3 length is 13 residues. Germline V gene sequence: CDR1 KGHDR, CDR2 SFDVKD. The CDR3 spells CATRETNTDTQYF. The CDR3 nucleotides read TGTGCCACCAGGGAGACGAACACAGATACGCAGTATTTT.

This clone was seen repeatedly, ten times or more. DNA for the CDR3: TGCAGTGCCAGTAGGTCGGGCGAGCAGTACTTC. This codes for CSASRSGEQYF. V is TRBV20-1 and J is TRBJ2-7; D is unclear. The V end lost 6 bases, the J end lost 6 bases, and 12 bases lay between the germline ends. The CDR3 runs 11 residues. Germline CDR1 DFQATT, CDR2 SNEGSKA (reference sequence).

This clone is medium-sized within its sample. This rearrangement joins TRBV11-2 to TRBJ1-2, with 7 bases that match TRBD1. V gave up 5 bases and J gave up 5 bases; unmatched junction bases: 11. In germline, CDR1 is SGHAT, CDR2 FQNNGV. CDR3 size: 15 residues. CDR3: CASSPLRDRLYGYTF. DNA for the CDR3: TGTGCCAGCAGCCCCCTCCGGGACAGACTTTATGGCTACACCTTC. Complete variable domain (other parts from reference TRBV11-2 and TRBJ1-2): EAGVAQSPRYKIIEKRQSVAFWCNPISGHATLYWYQQILGQGPKLLIQFQNNGVVDDSQLPKDRFSAERLKGVDSTLKIQPAKLEDSAVYLCASSPLRDRLYGYTFGSGTRLTVV.

J is TRBJ2-6 and V is TRBV6-5; D perhaps matches TRBD2 (6 bases). This CDR3 spans 16 amino acids. The V and J ends lost 2 bases and 4 bases respectively, with 12 bases between them. Germline lookup yields CDR1 MNHEY and CDR2 SVGAGI. CDR3 amino acids: CASSYLRGGGANVLTF. CDR3 coding DNA: TGTGCCAGCAGTTACCTGCGTGGAGGGGGGGCCAACGTCCTGACTTTC.

This clone has at least ten counts. The chain links TRBV29-1 to TRBJ2-2; TRBD2 matches at 11 bases. The CDR3 is made up of 14 amino acids. CDR1 is SQVTM and CDR2 is ANQGSEA in the germline V gene. V lost 6 bases to trimming and J lost 7 bases; unmatched junction nucleotides: 7. CDR3 coding DNA: TGCAGCGTCCCAGACCTAGCGGGAGGCGGGGAGCTGTTTTTT. Amino acid sequence: CSVPDLAGGGELFF.

This clone was counted ten times or more. The rearrangement links TRBV11-2 to TRBJ2-7; 9 bases line up with TRBD2. The germline CDR1 and CDR2 sequences are SGHAT and FQNNGV. CDR3 size: 16 residues. J lost 3 bases, V lost 0 bases, and 6 bases had no gene match. CDR3 DNA: TGTGCCAGCAGCTTAGAGGGTAGCGGGAGTTTCTACGAGCAGTACTTC. Amino acid sequence: CASSLEGSGSFYEQYF. Together with reference TRBV11-2 and TRBJ2-7, the CDR3 gives the full variable domain: EAGVAQSPRYKIIEKRQSVAFWCNPISGHATLYWYQQILGQGPKLLIQFQNNGVVDDSQLPKDRFSAERLKGVDSTLKIQPAKLEDSAVYLCASSLEGSGSFYEQYFGPGTRLTVT.

Turning to this clone: The junction differs from germline at one of its ends, possibly a read error. J is TRBJ2-7 and V is TRBV3-1; D not resolved. The CDR3 totals 13 residues. CDR1 is LGHDT and CDR2 is YNNKEL in the germline V gene (reference sequence). CDR3 in amino acids: CASNQVVGYEQYF. The DNA for the CDR3 is TGTGCCAGCAACCAAGTAGTGGGCTACGAGCAGTACTTC.